This is a list of T cell receptor beta chains from one sample in a study of blood T cell repertoires in COVID-19. The repertoire was sequenced with immunoSEQ multiplex PCR; TCRdb's copy has only in-frame clones and lacks some. This sample has tens of thousands of clones; 91% occur once, and the top ten carry about 2%. The specimen sequenced was peripheral blood. These receptors originate from a woman in her fifties or sixties in a cohort sampled during active COVID-19. Each CDR3 is given with its conserved first and last residue. D genes are given only for firm matches. Only part of the rows carry a size: once, few, many, or a class if the clone is expanded.

size,V,D,J,CDR3,DNA
-,TRBV6-2/TRBV6-3,TRBD2,TRBJ2-7,CASSYSSGSYEEQYF,TGTGCCAGCAGTTACTCCAGCGGGAGCTACGAGGAGCAGTACTTC
-,TRBV5-1,-,TRBJ1-5,CASSTGTAQPQHF,TGCGCCAGCAGCACAGGGACGGCTCAGCCCCAGCATTTT
-,TRBV5-1,TRBD1,TRBJ2-5,CASSALDRGGETQYF,TGCGCCAGCAGCGCTCTGGACAGGGGTGGGGAGACCCAGTACTTC
-,TRBV19,-,TRBJ2-3,CASRPWQGGDTQYF,TGTGCCAGTAGACCATGGCAGGGTGGAGATACGCAGTATTTT
-,TRBV6-4,TRBD1,TRBJ2-3,CASSDSTDRAKDTQYF,TGTGCCAGCAGTGACTCGACGGACAGGGCCAAAGATACGCAGTATTTT
-,TRBV29-1,-,TRBJ1-2,CSVPGYGYTF,TGCAGCGTACCCGGCTATGGCTACACCTTC
-,TRBV19,-,TRBJ2-7,CASRSMQGNEQYF,TGTGCCAGTAGGTCCATGCAGGGGAACGAGCAGTACTTC
-,TRBV5-1,-,TRBJ1-1,CASSSGDHTEAFF,TGCGCCAGCAGTAGCGGAGATCACACTGAAGCTTTCTTT
-,TRBV4-1,-,TRBJ2-5,CASSQEASRSWETQYF,TGCGCCAGCAGCCAAGAAGCCTCTCGTAGCTGGGAGACCCAGTACTTC
-,TRBV10-2,TRBD1,TRBJ2-5,CASSLRQGMSETQYF,TGCGCCAGCAGTCTAAGACAGGGCATGTCTGAGACCCAGTACTTC
-,TRBV28,TRBD1,TRBJ2-7,CASTRTGTGAHEQYF,TGTGCCAGCACAAGAACCGGGACAGGGGCCCACGAGCAGTACTTC
-,TRBV5-1,-,TRBJ2-7,CASRTGSSYEQYF,TGCGCCAGCAGGACGGGGAGCTCCTACGAGCAGTACTTC
-,TRBV29-1,TRBD2,TRBJ2-1,CSERTSGRYNEQFF,TGCAGCGAAAGGACTAGCGGGAGGTACAATGAGCAGTTCTTC
-,TRBV10-3,-,TRBJ2-7,CAISDDPSFNEQYF,TGTGCCATCAGTGACGACCCTAGTTTCAACGAGCAGTACTTC
-,TRBV19,-,TRBJ2-2,CASTARLNTGELFF,TGTGCCAGTACCGCCCGACTGAACACCGGGGAGCTGTTTTTT
once,TRBV5-1,TRBD1,TRBJ2-7,CASRTGTGAHEQYF,TGCGCCAGCAGGACCGGGACAGGGGCCCACGAGCAGTACTTC
-,TRBV29-1,-,TRBJ2-7,CSGRGTSYEQYF,TGCAGCGGAAGGGGAACCTCCTACGAGCAGTACTTC
-,TRBV23-1,-,TRBJ2-5,CASIQGLRFGGIGETQYF,TGCGCCAGCATCCAGGGACTCCGATTTGGGGGGATAGGGGAGACCCAGTACTTC
once,TRBV12-3/TRBV12-4,-,TRBJ2-5,CASSLGGPRYF,TGTGCCAGCAGTTTAGGGGGGCCCCGGTACTTC
-,TRBV7-3,-,TRBJ2-3,CASSFNSAGSTDTQYF,TGTGCCAGCAGCTTCAATAGTGCAGGGTCCACAGATACGCAGTATTTT
-,TRBV27,TRBD1,TRBJ1-1,CASSPDRLNTEAFF,TGTGCCAGCAGTCCGGACAGGCTGAACACTGAAGCTTTCTTT
-,TRBV6-4,TRBD2,TRBJ2-7,CASTMGLAGWYEQYF,TGTGCCAGCACCATGGGACTAGCGGGATGGTACGAGCAGTACTTC